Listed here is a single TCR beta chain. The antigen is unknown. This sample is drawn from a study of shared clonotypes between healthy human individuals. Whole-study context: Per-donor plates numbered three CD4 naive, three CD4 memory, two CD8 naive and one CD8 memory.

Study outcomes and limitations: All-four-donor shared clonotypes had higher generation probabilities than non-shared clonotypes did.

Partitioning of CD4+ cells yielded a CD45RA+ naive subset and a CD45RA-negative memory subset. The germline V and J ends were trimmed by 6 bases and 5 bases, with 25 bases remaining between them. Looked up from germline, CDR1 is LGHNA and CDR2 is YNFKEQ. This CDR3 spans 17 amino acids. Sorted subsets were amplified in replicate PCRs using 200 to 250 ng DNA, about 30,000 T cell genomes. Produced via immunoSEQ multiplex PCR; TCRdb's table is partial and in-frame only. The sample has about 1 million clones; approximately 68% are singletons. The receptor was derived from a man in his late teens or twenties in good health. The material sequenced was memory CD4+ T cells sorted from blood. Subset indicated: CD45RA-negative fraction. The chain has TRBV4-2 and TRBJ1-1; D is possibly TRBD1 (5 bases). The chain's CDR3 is CASSSNNVLGVGTEAFF. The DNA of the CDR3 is TGTGCCAGCAGTTCGAATAATGTTTTAGGGGTCGGAACTGAAGCTTTCTTT.